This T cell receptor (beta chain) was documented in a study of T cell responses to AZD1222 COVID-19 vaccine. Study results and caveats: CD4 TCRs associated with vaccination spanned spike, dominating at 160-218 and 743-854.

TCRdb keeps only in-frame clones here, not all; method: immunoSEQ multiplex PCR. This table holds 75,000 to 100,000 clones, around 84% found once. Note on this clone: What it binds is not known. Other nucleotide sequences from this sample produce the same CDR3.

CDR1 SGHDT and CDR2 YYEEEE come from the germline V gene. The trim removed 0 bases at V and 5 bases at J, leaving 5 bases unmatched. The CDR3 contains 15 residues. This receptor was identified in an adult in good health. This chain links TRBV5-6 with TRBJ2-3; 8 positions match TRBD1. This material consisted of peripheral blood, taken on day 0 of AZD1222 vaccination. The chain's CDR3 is CASSLGGQGIDTQYF. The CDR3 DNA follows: TGTGCCAGCAGCTTGGGTGGACAGGGAATAGATACGCAGTATTTT.